The rows below give T cell receptor beta chains drawn from one sample of a study of T cells in pancreatic ductal adenocarcinoma. This table comes from immunoSEQ multiplex PCR, and its TCRdb copy is limited to in-frame clones, with some not included. This repertoire shows about 29,000 clones, around 90% found once; its top ten account for roughly 2%. Source material: PBMCs. The receptors were gathered from a human donor with pancreatic ductal adenocarcinoma. The CDR3 runs from the conserved cysteine through the conserved F or W. D genes are given only for firm matches. Part of the rows lack a size; the others show once, few, many or a class for expanded clones.

J: TRBJ2-2
size: -
D: -
V: TRBV7-6
DNA: TGTGCCAGCAGCTTAAATGCCGGGGAGCTGTTTTTT
CDR3: CASSLNAGELFF

J: TRBJ2-3
size: few
D: -
V: TRBV6-4
DNA: TGTGCCAGCAGTGACTCAGGACCGTCGGGGTTGGATACGCAGTATTTT
CDR3: CASSDSGPSGLDTQYF

J: TRBJ2-3
size: -
D: -
V: TRBV6-4
DNA: TGTGCCAGCGGGGCGGGACACACAGATACGCAGTATTTT
CDR3: CASGAGHTDTQYF

J: TRBJ2-2
size: -
D: -
V: TRBV5-1
DNA: TGCGCCAGCAGCCACCAGAAGAACACCGGGGAGCTGTTTTTT
CDR3: CASSHQKNTGELFF

J: TRBJ1-4
size: once
D: TRBD1
V: TRBV5-1
DNA: TGCGCCAGCAGCTGGGGGGACAGCCTAACTAATGAAAAACTGTTTTTT
CDR3: CASSWGDSLTNEKLFF

J: TRBJ2-7
size: -
D: TRBD2
V: TRBV6-5
DNA: TGTGCCAGCAGTTACTTGAGAGGGCGGGAGCGGGGCGAGCAGTACTTC
CDR3: CASSYLRGRERGEQYF

J: TRBJ2-2
size: -
D: -
V: TRBV4-1
DNA: TGCGCCAGCAGCCAAGATCCCGCGAACACCGGGGAGCTGTTTTTT
CDR3: CASSQDPANTGELFF

J: TRBJ2-5
size: -
D: TRBD2
V: TRBV2
DNA: TGTGCCAGCAGTTGGGGGACTAGCGGGAAACTAAAGGGAGAGACCCAGTACTTC
CDR3: CASSWGTSGKLKGETQYF

J: TRBJ1-5
size: -
D: -
V: TRBV15
DNA: TGTGCCACCAGCAGAGGGTGGGGCACCTCCAGGGATCAGCCCCAGCATTTT
CDR3: CATSRGWGTSRDQPQHF

J: TRBJ2-3
size: -
D: TRBD2
V: TRBV7-2
DNA: TGTGCCAGCAGCCGGACTAGCGGGAGGTCCCCGTCGACAGATACGCAGTATTTT
CDR3: CASSRTSGRSPSTDTQYF

J: TRBJ2-7
size: -
D: TRBD2
V: TRBV7-2
DNA: TGTGCCAGCAGCTTCGCGTTCGGGGGGGCTACCCCCTACGAGCAGTACTTC
CDR3: CASSFAFGGATPYEQYF

J: TRBJ1-4
size: -
D: -
V: TRBV5-1
DNA: TGCGCCAGCAGCATCCCAGGGAACGAAAAACTGTTTTTT
CDR3: CASSIPGNEKLFF

J: TRBJ2-1
size: -
D: TRBD2
V: TRBV2
DNA: TGTGCCAGCAGTGAGGGACTAGCGGGTTACAATGAGCAGTTCTTC
CDR3: CASSEGLAGYNEQFF

J: TRBJ2-2
size: -
D: -
V: TRBV2
DNA: TGTGCCAGCACTGCCCCTGAGGGAGTTAACACCGGGGAGCTGTTTTTT
CDR3: CASTAPEGVNTGELFF

J: TRBJ2-7
size: once
D: TRBD2
V: TRBV10-2
DNA: TGCGCCAGCAGTGATCCAGGCCTAGCGGGAATCGACGAGCAGTACTTC
CDR3: CASSDPGLAGIDEQYF

J: TRBJ2-7
size: -
D: -
V: TRBV5-1
DNA: TGCGCCAGCAGCTTGGGGGCGGGAAGACACTCCTACGAGCAGTACTTC
CDR3: CASSLGAGRHSYEQYF

J: TRBJ1-3
size: -
D: -
V: TRBV28
DNA: TGTGCCAGCAGTTCCCCCCGCCCGAAAGAGGGAAACACCATATATTTT
CDR3: CASSSPRPKEGNTIYF

J: TRBJ1-1
size: -
D: -
V: TRBV2
DNA: TGTGCCAGCAAGTACAGCATGAACACTGAAGCTTTCTTT
CDR3: CASKYSMNTEAFF

J: TRBJ2-5
size: -
D: -
V: TRBV15
DNA: TGTGCCACCAGCAGGGACATCGAGACCCAGTACTTC
CDR3: CATSRDIETQYF

J: TRBJ2-3
size: -
D: -
V: TRBV7-2
DNA: TGTGCCAGCAGCTTAGAGGGACCCCTCAGAGGGACAGATACGCAGTATTTT
CDR3: CASSLEGPLRGTDTQYF

J: TRBJ2-3
size: -
D: TRBD2
V: TRBV30
DNA: TGTGCCTGGAGTAAAGTAGGCGGGAGAACAGATACGCAGTATTTT
CDR3: CAWSKVGGRTDTQYF

J: TRBJ2-7
size: -
D: TRBD2
V: TRBV4-1
DNA: TGCGCCAGCAGCCAAGGGCTAGCGGGAGGCACCTACGAGCAGTACTTC
CDR3: CASSQGLAGGTYEQYF

J: TRBJ2-2
size: -
D: -
V: TRBV27
DNA: TGTGCCAGCAGTTTAGGTTACCCTAACACCGGGGAGCTGTTTTTT
CDR3: CASSLGYPNTGELFF

J: TRBJ1-2
size: -
D: TRBD1
V: TRBV30
DNA: TGTGCCTGGAGTGGACAGGGGAACTATGGCTACACCTTC
CDR3: CAWSGQGNYGYTF

J: TRBJ2-7
size: -
D: TRBD2
V: TRBV4-1
DNA: TGCGCCAGCAGCCCGTCTCTAGCGGACCCCTCCTACGAGCAGTACTTC
CDR3: CASSPSLADPSYEQYF

J: TRBJ1-3
size: -
D: TRBD1
V: TRBV15
DNA: TGTGCCACCAGCAGAGGGACAGGCGGAAACACCATATATTTT
CDR3: CATSRGTGGNTIYF

J: TRBJ1-5
size: -
D: -
V: TRBV19
DNA: TGTGCCAGTAGTATAGGGCAGCTTAATTGGGAACCCCAGCATTTT
CDR3: CASSIGQLNWEPQHF

J: TRBJ2-3
size: -
D: TRBD2
V: TRBV6-6
DNA: TGTGCCAGCAGTGAGGCGGGAGCCCGGGCAGATACGCAGTATTTT
CDR3: CASSEAGARADTQYF

J: TRBJ2-2
size: few
D: TRBD2
V: TRBV6-5
DNA: TGTGCCAGCAGTCCCCGGCTAGCGGGAGGCGGGGAGCTGTTTTTT
CDR3: CASSPRLAGGGELFF

J: TRBJ1-2
size: -
D: -
V: TRBV5-1
DNA: TGCGCCAGCAGCTTGGACTGGGATGGCTACACCTTC
CDR3: CASSLDWDGYTF

J: TRBJ2-3
size: -
D: -
V: TRBV4-1
DNA: TGCGCCAGCAGCCAAGCTACAGGGAGCACAGATACGCAGTATTTT
CDR3: CASSQATGSTDTQYF

J: TRBJ2-7
size: -
D: -
V: TRBV4-2
DNA: TGTGCCAGCAGCCCCCCACTTACCTCCTACGAGCAGTACTTC
CDR3: CASSPPLTSYEQYF

J: TRBJ2-3
size: -
D: -
V: TRBV7-9
DNA: TGTGCCAGCAGCTTAGGAACGGTTGCGACAGTGGATACGCAGTATTTT
CDR3: CASSLGTVATVDTQYF